This T cell receptor beta chain stems from a study of cytomegalovirus exposure and HLA in healthy donors. Amplification used 60 Vbeta primers and 13 Jbeta primers. Here immunoSEQ multiplex PCR was the method, and the copy in TCRdb shows in-frame clones only, minus some. The table includes under 200,000 clones, roughly 74% detected once. This CDR3 spans 16 amino acids. Germline CDR1 MGHRA, CDR2 YSYEKL. Trimming at V came to 4 bases and at J to 6 bases, leaving 7 bases not matched to a gene. This chain joins TRBV4-1 and TRBJ2-2, with 11 bases matching TRBD1. Sequenced material: PBMCs. This TCR was recovered from a male donor in good health and CMV-seronegative. The CDR3 nucleotides read TGCGCCAGCAGCCGCGGACAGGGGGCGCCTTCCGGGGAGCTGTTTTTT. The encoded protein is CASSRGQGAPSGELFF.